The entry below describes one TCR beta chain. The antigen remains unidentified. The authors generated TCR beta cDNA through 5'RACE template switching with UMIs. With the 5' RACE reads reprocessed, TCRdb shows one record per CDR3 protein and no DNA. This repertoire includes 150,000 to 180,000 distinct CDR3 sequences. These data come from a study of T cells expressing NK-cell markers. Findings of the study overall: It was still unclear whether expanded NKG2C+ T cell clones were HCMV specific. In several donors, these clonotypes also led the CD3+CD56-NKG2C+ fraction.

The CDR3 consists of 17 residues. This TCR was sampled from a woman between 50 and 59 years old in good health. The chain carries TRBV12-3 or TRBV12-4 and TRBJ1-1; TCRdb gives TRBD1 as the D gene, but with no DNA this cannot be confirmed. What was sequenced was blood T cells: a sorted CD56 or NKG2C T cell subset, CD4+ or CD8+ T cells, or bulk PBMC T cells (not recorded which). The CDR3: CASRPGQAGLGNTEAFF.